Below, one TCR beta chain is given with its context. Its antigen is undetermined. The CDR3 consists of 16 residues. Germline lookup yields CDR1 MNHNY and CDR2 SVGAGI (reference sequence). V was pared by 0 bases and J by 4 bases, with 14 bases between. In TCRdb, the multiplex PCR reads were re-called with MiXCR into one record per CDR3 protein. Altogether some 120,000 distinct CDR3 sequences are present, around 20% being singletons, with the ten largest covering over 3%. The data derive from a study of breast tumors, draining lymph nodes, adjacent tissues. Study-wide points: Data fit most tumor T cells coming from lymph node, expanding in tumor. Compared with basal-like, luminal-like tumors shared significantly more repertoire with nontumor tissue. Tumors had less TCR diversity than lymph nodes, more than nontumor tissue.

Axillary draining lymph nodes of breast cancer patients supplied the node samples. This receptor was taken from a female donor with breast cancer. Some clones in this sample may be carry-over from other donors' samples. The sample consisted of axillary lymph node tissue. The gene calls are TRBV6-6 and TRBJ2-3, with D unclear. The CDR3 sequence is CASSYSTGRSADTQYF. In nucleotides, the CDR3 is TGTGCCAGCAGTTACTCGACGGGTCGCAGCGCAGATACGCAGTATTTT.